This T cell receptor (beta chain) was captured in a study of CD8 T cells in Susac syndrome. Study-wide results and caveats: As acknowledged by the study, its TCR sequencing and HLA analysis included a relatively small number of individuals.

RNA was extracted with the RNeasy kit, and a quantity of roughly 0.5 to 1 ug was reverse transcribed using random hexamers. immunoSEQ multiplex PCR amplified TCR beta CDR3 across 54 Vbeta, 13 Jbeta. TCRdb itself ran the immunoSEQ multiplex PCR reads through MiXCR, one entry per CDR3 protein. Found here are approximately 120,000 distinct CDR3 sequences, roughly 93% of them singletons; the top ten hold 0.25% to 0.35%. This clonotype occurred once. What it recognizes is unknown. The CDR3 runs 15 residues. Trimming cost V 8 bases and J 0 bases; bases outside gene matches: 4. Per germline, CDR1 LNHDA and CDR2 SQIVND (reference sequence). TCR beta was sequenced from blood CD8+ and CD4+ T cells. TEMRA cells were FACS-enriched, with CD8+ and CD4+ T cells isolated negatively.

This sequence was found in a human donor with multiple sclerosis. The chain combines TRBV19 with TRBJ1-5; 10 bases line up with TRBD1. The specimen sequenced was CD8+ T cells from PBMCs. The CDR3 DNA follows: TGTGCCAGTGGACAGGGGGAGGCTAGCAATCAGCCCCAGCATTTT. It translates to CASGQGEASNQPQHF.